Sequencing of this T cell receptor beta chain was carried out in a study of blood T cell repertoires in COVID-19 (TCRdb year 2020). Regarding the research as a whole: Samples from collaborators originated in the United States, Italy and Spain and spanned both the acute and convalescent phases of COVID-19. The repertoires were released in a freely available public database intended as a resource for research on the immune response to SARS-CoV-2. Samples came from the ongoing ImmuneRACE study (first 160 participants) plus 1,254 subjects from 6 global collaborators. The dataset comprised deeply sampled blood TCRbeta repertoires from subjects exposed to, actively infected with, or recovered from COVID-19. Sample metadata almost always included a de-identified subject ID, COVID-19 status, age in years and sex. The material from the prospective study consisted of cDNA or gDNA derived from T cells, B-cell-depleted T cells, or PBMCs. Where available, HLA class I and class II types were taken from metadata supplied by the sample provider and were not determined by assay-based typing. Findings and caveats that apply to the study as a whole: The amount of clinical and demographic metadata varied by source and participant and was provided uncurated.

The collaborating institutions used their own protocols to collect whole blood in K2EDTA tubes. For TCRbeta analysis, collaborators shipped samples as frozen whole blood, isolated PBMCs, or DNA extracted from either of those sample types. This clone is a singleton in its sample. The antigen it recognizes is unknown. Within one base of it there is no much larger clone, and no base qualities were kept. V is shortened by 2 bases, J by 0 bases, and the region joining them spans 5 bases. From the cysteine through the phenylalanine, the CDR3 covers 13 amino acids. CDR3 DNA is the only sequence kept; it has 39 bases, read in frame from the first base. As encoded in the germline V gene, CDR1 is MNHNS while CDR2 is SASEGT. TCRbeta CDR3 regions were amplified from genomic DNA by means of the immunoSEQ Assay, a bias-controlled multiplex PCR. The authors processed their data as follows. The number of nucleated cells in each sample was estimated by amplification of reference gene primers within the assay. To quantify the absolute abundance of each unique TCRbeta CDR3 rearrangement, sequence reads were collapsed and filtered. Productive Simpson clonality was computed per sample as the square root of Simpson's diversity index over productive rearrangements. In TCRdb, the immuneACCESS table is reduced to in-frame sequences with V and J assigned. These tables do not hold every clone; where another copy was compared, an unresolved V gene accounts for under half, and the others remain unexplained. Clonal size and the V and J genes are those of that table, whereas D and trimming came from the DNA. The sample includes 100,000 or so clones, with 75% to 95% observed a single time. The biggest ten clones account for roughly 4% of the sample.

The rearranged segments are TRBV6-1 and TRBJ2-7, with no confidently assigned D gene. Sequences were obtained from peripheral blood. This TCR came from a woman aged 50 to 60 in a cohort sampled during active COVID-19. The CDR3 region reads CASSEPYSYEQYF. Read as DNA, the sequence is TGTGCCAGCAGTGAACCCTACTCCTACGAGCAGTACTTC.